This T cell receptor beta chain was sequenced in a study of tumor and adjacent non-tumor tissue in lung cancer. Overall study findings and caveats: Tumor repertoires had a smaller top 100 clone share than normal lung.

The template was RNA from unsorted bulk tissue. The normal lung tissue was taken more than 3 cm from the tumor edge. As regards this clonotype: Its antigen is undetermined. It is likely a read error, because the conserved phenylalanine at the end of the CDR3 is missing.

The CDR3 has 15 amino acids. Per germline, CDR1 SGHAT and CDR2 FQNNGV. V dropped 0 bases and J dropped 7 bases, with 16 bases sitting between them. The library came from three nested PCR rounds adapted from ARM-PCR protocols. Each CDR3 protein gets one entry after TCRdb re-called the multiplex PCR reads with MiXCR. Among roughly 90,000 distinct CDR3 sequences, about 77% were seen once, and the ten largest hold just over 20%. The TCR sequence derives from a woman between 45 and 60 years old with non-small cell lung cancer. Sequencing was performed on distant non-tumor lung tissue. This chain uses TRBV11-2 with TRBJ2-7; D is possibly TRBD2 (6 bases). The CDR3 region has the DNA TGTGCCAGCAGCTTAGAAAACGCGGGGATATCAGAGCAGTACTCT. Translated, it gives CASSLENAGISEQYS.